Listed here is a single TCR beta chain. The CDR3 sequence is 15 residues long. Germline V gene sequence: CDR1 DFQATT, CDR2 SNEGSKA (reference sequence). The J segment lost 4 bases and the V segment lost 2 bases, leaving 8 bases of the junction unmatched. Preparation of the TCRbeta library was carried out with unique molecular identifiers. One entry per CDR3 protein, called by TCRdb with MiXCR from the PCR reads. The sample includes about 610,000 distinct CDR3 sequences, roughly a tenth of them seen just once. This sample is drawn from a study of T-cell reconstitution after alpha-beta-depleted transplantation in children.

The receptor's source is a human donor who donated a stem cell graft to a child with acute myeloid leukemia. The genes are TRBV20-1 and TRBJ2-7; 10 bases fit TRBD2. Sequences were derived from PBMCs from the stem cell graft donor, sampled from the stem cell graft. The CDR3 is CSARPLAGVAYEQYF. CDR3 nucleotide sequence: TGCAGTGCTAGACCTCTAGCGGGAGTAGCGTACGAGCAGTACTTC.